This T cell receptor beta chain stems from a study of T cells expressing NK-cell markers. TCRdb re-called the 5' RACE reads and shows each CDR3 protein once, DNA omitted. The sample holds about 410,000 distinct CDR3 sequences. Sequencing was done on a sample of blood T cells: a sorted CD56 or NKG2C T cell subset, CD4+ or CD8+ T cells, or bulk PBMC T cells (not recorded which). The clonotype comes from a woman aged 50 to 60 in good health.

CDR3 loop: CSARVYGKAYTF. V and J are TRBV20-1 and TRBJ1-2. This CDR3 region has 12 residues. The germline gives CDR1 DFQATT, CDR2 SNEGSKA (reference sequence).